The clone carrying this TCR beta chain was counted a single time. Its antigen is unidentified. This sample was included in a study of CD8 T cells in Susac syndrome. Study results and limitations: It was acknowledged by the study that relatively few individuals were included in its TCR sequencing and HLA analysis.

An amount of RNA that ranged from about 0.45 to 1 ug was reverse transcribed with random hexamers. Multiplex immunoSEQ PCR targeted 54 Vbeta and 13 Jbeta TCR beta segments. One entry per CDR3 protein results from TCRdb running MiXCR on the immunoSEQ multiplex PCR reads. The repertoire holds 50,000 or so distinct CDR3 sequences, with over 90% as singletons. TCR beta sequencing covered blood CD8+ and CD4+ T cells. The study used healthy donors as controls matched for age and sex. CDR1 is SGHRS and CDR2 is YFSETQ in the germline V gene. This CDR3 region has 16 residues. The V segment lost 4 bases and the J segment 6 bases; nucleotides outside the gene matches: 6.

This TCR derives from a human donor in good health. The chain joins TRBV5-1 to TRBJ2-1, with 14 bases matching TRBD2. The sample consisted of CD8+ T cells from PBMCs. This chain's CDR3 is CASSPTSGRAFNEQFF. As DNA, the CDR3 is TGCGCCAGCAGCCCGACTAGCGGGAGGGCGTTCAATGAGCAGTTCTTC.